The table lists the clone carrying this TCR beta chain with a few counts. This CDR3 comprises 15 residues. Germline V lookup: CDR1 MGHDK, CDR2 SYGVNS. V lost 0 bases and J 2 bases, leaving 10 bases between the germline ends. This entry comes from a study of T-cell memory formation after mild COVID-19. Background on the study: TCR clusters were mostly donor specific.

MiXCR was run by TCRdb on the 5' RACE reads, yielding one entry per CDR3 protein. This table holds some 54,000 distinct CDR3 sequences, 8% to 10% found once. This sequence was found in a man younger than 35 who had mild COVID-19 (a few samples of this study predate the infection). Cell type and time point are not known. The sequencing sample was made of PBMCs or a T cell subset sorted from them (not recorded which). The gene calls are TRBV25-1 and TRBJ2-5, with D perhaps assigned TRBD1 or TRBD2 (5 bases each). The CDR3 nucleotides are TGTGCCAGCAGTGAATATGGGGGAATACAAGAGACCCAGTACTTC. Its protein product is CASSEYGGIQETQYF.